This TCR beta chain was recovered during a study of cytomegalovirus exposure and HLA in healthy donors. In the study overall: A data release that came early held approximately 92 million unique TCRs from HLA-typed donors.

As for this clone: The target antigen is unknown.

The donors (healthy individuals) were bone marrow donors. The V and J ends lost 10 bases and 4 bases respectively, with 12 bases between them. The CDR3 runs to 12 residues. CDR1 is PRHDT and CDR2 is FYEKMQ in the germline V gene (reference sequence). Study results and limitations: A later analysis found TCR association rates differed by HLA locus, highest for DRB1 and lowest for HLA-C.

13 Jbeta primers and 60 Vbeta primers were used for the PCR. The method was immunoSEQ multiplex PCR; TCRdb's version includes in-frame clones alone and lacks a portion of them. There are roughly 160,000 clones in the sample; about 79% occur only once, and about 14% lies in the top ten. Material for sequencing was PBMCs. The chain has TRBV13 and TRBJ2-3, with a tentative D call TRBD1 (7 bases). This clonotype was obtained from a middle-aged man in good health and CMV-seropositive. The DNA of the CDR3 is TGTGCCACCAGGGGGGCAGCAGATACGCAGTATTTT. It encodes CATRGAADTQYF.